This passage covers 13 T cell receptor beta chains from one sample sequenced in a study of human thymus T cells. Profiled with immunoSEQ multiplex PCR; TCRdb holds only in-frame clones, not every one. The data show 35,000 to 55,000 clones, with 94% seen just once and around 0.12% held by the top ten. Sequenced sample: blood. The receptors stem from a boy less than two years old with a congenital heart defect but otherwise immunologically healthy.

This chain uses TRBV5-8 with TRBJ2-3; D gene unclear. Germline CDR1 is SGHTS and CDR2 is YDEGEE. Trimming removed 6 bases at V and 0 bases at J, with 17 bases between. The CDR3 length is 16 residues. The CDR3 bases are TGTGCCAGCACCTCCCTTGGGCTCCTAAGCACAGATACGCAGTATTTT. Translated: CASTSLGLLSTDTQYF.

This chain connects TRBV9 to TRBJ2-1; possible D gene TRBD2, 5 bases. V was trimmed by 1 base and J by 7 bases, leaving 18 bases between them. The CDR3 is made up of 16 amino acids. Germline-derived CDR1 and CDR2 are SGDLS and YYNGEE. The CDR3 DNA sequence: TGTGCCAGCAGCGTACACGGTTGGGAGTCCTCTAATGAGCAGTTCTTC. As protein: CASSVHGWESSNEQFF.

The rearrangement uses TRBV28 and TRBJ2-7, with TRBD1 matching over 10 bases. The CDR3 is 15 amino acids. Germline V gene lookup returns CDR1 MDHEN and CDR2 SYDVKM. Trimming took 5 bases from V and 3 from J; bases not matched to a gene: 7. DNA for the CDR3: TGTGCCAGCAGTCAGACCGGGACAGGGGACTACGAGCAGTACTTC. Its protein product is CASSQTGTGDYEQYF. Filled out from reference TRBV28 and TRBJ2-7, the complete variable domain reads DVKVTQSSRYLVKRTGEKVFLECVQDMDHENMFWYRQDPGLGLRLIYFSYDVKMKEKGDIPEGYSVSREKKERFSLILESASTNQTSMYLCASSQTGTGDYEQYFGPGTRLTVT.

The V call is TRBV27, the J call TRBJ1-3, with D tentatively TRBD1 (5 bases). Per germline, CDR1 MNHEY and CDR2 SMNVEV (reference sequence). V was trimmed by 6 bases and J by 0 bases, leaving 12 bases between them. CDR3 size: 15 residues. This CDR3 is CASSLGGFSGNTIYF. CDR3 DNA sequence: TGTGCCAGCAGCCTGGGGGGGTTCTCTGGAAACACCATATATTTT.

The chain carries TRBV11-2 and TRBJ2-5, with TRBD2 as a possible D gene (6 bases). Trimming stripped 5 bases from V and 10 bases from J, with 14 bases between. The length of the CDR3 is 12 residues. CDR1 SGHAT and CDR2 FQNNGV come from the germline V gene. CDR3 amino acids: CASSTGGVDQYF. The CDR3 coding sequence is TGTGCCAGCAGCACCGGCGGGGTGGACCAGTACTTC.

The chain has TRBV7-2 and TRBJ1-4; D is undetermined. Deletions cut 6 bases from V and 3 bases from J, with 17 bases between. From germline, CDR1 is SGHTA and CDR2 FQGNSA. The CDR3 has 16 amino acids. The DNA for the CDR3 is TGTGCCAGCAGTTCTTACCGGGTGTCGGCTAATGAAAAACTGTTTTTT. This sequence encodes CASSSYRVSANEKLFF.

The chain recombines TRBV5-1 with TRBJ2-1; 9 bases line up with TRBD2. This CDR3 spans 15 amino acids. V was clipped by 2 bases and J by 6 bases; unmatched bases: 6. Germline loops: CDR1 SGHRS, CDR2 YFSETQ. The CDR3 nucleotides read TGCGCCAGCAGCTTTAGCGGGGGCCGGGTCAATGAGCAGTTCTTC. It encodes CASSFSGGRVNEQFF.

V usage is TRBV6-6 and J usage is TRBJ1-5; D gene ambiguous. Germline V gene sequence: CDR1 MNHNY, CDR2 SVGAGI (reference sequence). Trimming stripped 2 bases from V and 0 bases from J, with 5 bases between. This CDR3 has 14 amino acids. CDR3 region: CASSYGYSNQPQHF. CDR3 in DNA: TGTGCCAGCAGTTACGGCTATAGCAATCAGCCCCAGCATTTT.

The chain employs TRBV11-2 and TRBJ2-7; perhaps TRBD2 as D (5 bases). The CDR3 spans 13 residues. Trimming took 2 bases from V and 3 from J, leaving 8 bases between them. Per germline, CDR1 SGHAT and CDR2 FQNNGV. CDR3 nucleotide sequence: TGTGCCAGCAGCTTAACCGGGAACTACGAGCAGTACTTC. As protein: CASSLTGNYEQYF.

V gene TRBV11-2 combines with J gene TRBJ1-2, with TRBD1 identical over 8 bases. Germline trimming cut 1 base from V and 8 bases from J; bases unmatched to any gene: 15. The CDR3 has 17 residues. CDR1 SGHAT and CDR2 FQNNGV come from the germline V gene. As DNA, the CDR3 is TGTGCCAGCAGCTTAGGTCCCAGGACAGGGCTATCGGGGGGCTACACCTTC. As protein: CASSLGPRTGLSGGYTF.

The genes are TRBV9 and TRBJ2-3, with a possible D match to TRBD2 (6 bases). The V and J ends lost 0 bases and 0 bases respectively, with 8 bases between them. The CDR3 has 15 residues. The germline gives CDR1 SGDLS, CDR2 YYNGEE. CDR3 DNA: TGTGCCAGCAGCGTAGAGGGGACTAGCACAGATACGCAGTATTTT. It yields the protein CASSVEGTSTDTQYF.

The rearrangement joins TRBV19 to TRBJ1-1, with TRBD1 identical over 9 bases. CDR1 and CDR2 (germline): LNHDA, SQIVND (reference sequence). This CDR3 comprises 15 residues. The junction had 4 bases not matched to a gene; V was cut back by 5 bases and J by 0 bases. This CDR3 is CASSPYRGLNTEAFF. DNA of the CDR3: TGTGCCAGTAGTCCCTACAGGGGGCTGAACACTGAAGCTTTCTTT.

V and J are TRBV20-1 and TRBJ2-5; a weak D match, TRBD1 (6 bases). The V end lost 5 bases, the J end lost 14 bases, and 15 bases lay between the germline ends. The CDR3 length is 10 residues. Germline lookup yields CDR1 DFQATT and CDR2 SNEGSKA (reference sequence). CDR3 protein: CSAPDRWHYF. As DNA, the CDR3 is TGCAGTGCTCCTGACAGGTGGCATTACTTC.